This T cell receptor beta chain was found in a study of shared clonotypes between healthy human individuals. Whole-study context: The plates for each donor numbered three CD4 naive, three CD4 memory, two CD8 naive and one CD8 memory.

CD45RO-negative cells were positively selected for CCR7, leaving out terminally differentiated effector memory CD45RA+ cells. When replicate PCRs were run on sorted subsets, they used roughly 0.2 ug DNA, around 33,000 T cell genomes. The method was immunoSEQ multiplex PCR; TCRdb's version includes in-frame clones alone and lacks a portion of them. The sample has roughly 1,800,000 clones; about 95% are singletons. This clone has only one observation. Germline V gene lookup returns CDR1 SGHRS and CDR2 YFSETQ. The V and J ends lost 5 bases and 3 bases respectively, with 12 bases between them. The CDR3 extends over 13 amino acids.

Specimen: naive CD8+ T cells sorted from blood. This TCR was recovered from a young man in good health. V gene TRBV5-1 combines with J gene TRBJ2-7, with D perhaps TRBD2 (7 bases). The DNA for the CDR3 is TGCGCCAGCAGACAGGGCGGGGGCTACGAGCAGTACTTC. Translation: CASRQGGGYEQYF.